This TCR beta chain was identified in a study of CD8 T cells in ankylosing spondylitis. Broader study findings: Seven to nine highly homologous variants made up a TCR beta motif, and this motif appeared characteristic of ankylosing spondylitis blood.

Germline V gives CDR1 SQVTM, CDR2 ANQGSEA. The germline V and J ends were trimmed by 5 bases and 2 bases, with 18 bases remaining between them. This CDR3 is 15 amino acids long. Each CDR3 protein is one row after TCRdb ran MiXCR on the 5' RACE reads. The sample comprises around 490,000 distinct CDR3 sequences, about 5.4% of which are singletons, and approximately 3.5% rests with the top ten. This clonotype was detected many times. Its antigen remains unidentified. The chain employs TRBV29-1 and TRBJ1-2; D is uncertain. The sample comprised blood, either unsorted or a sorted T cell fraction (not recorded which). This TCR was sampled from a male donor with ankylosing spondylitis. CDR3 bases: TGCAGCGTTAAAGGGAGGCAGCTCGACAACTATGGCTACACCTTC. Amino acid sequence: CSVKGRQLDNYGYTF.